This passage covers 16 T cell receptor beta chains from one sample sequenced in a study of CXCR3-negative and CXCR3-positive naive CD8 T cells. Preparation of TRB cDNA libraries relied on 5' RACE carrying UMI labels. TCRdb derives one entry per CDR3 protein from the 5' RACE reads, leaving out DNA. The data include 45,000 to 75,000 distinct CDR3 sequences; the top ten clones carry roughly 0.42%. The sequencing input was naive CXCR3- CD8+ T cells from blood. Indicated subset: CD45RO-CCR7+CD27+CD95- naive CD8+ T cells lacking CXCR3 (TNR3-). These receptors originate from a human donor in good health. Some clones in this sample may be carry-over from other donors' samples.

The chain employs TRBV6-6 and TRBJ2-3; TCRdb picks TRBD1, but there is no DNA to check that call. The germline CDR1 and CDR2 sequences are MNHNY and SVGAGI (reference sequence). The CDR3 runs 16 residues. CDR3 in amino acids: CASSYSPGGPPDTQYF.

The V gene is TRBV7-2, the J gene TRBJ2-7; TCRdb outputs TRBD2, but without DNA this stays unchecked. CDR3 length: 17 amino acids. Germline V gives CDR1 SGHTA, CDR2 FQGNSA. CDR3 in amino acids: CASSLVGGWDVAYEQYF.

The chain carries TRBV20-1 and TRBJ1-6; the TCRdb D gene call, TRBD1, has no DNA to confirm it. There are 15 residues in the CDR3. Germline V gene sequence: CDR1 DFQATT, CDR2 SNEGSKA (reference sequence). CDR3 residues: CSAPSGTGDNSPLHF.

The V gene is TRBV28, the J gene TRBJ2-5; TCRdb gives TRBD1 as the D gene, but with no DNA this cannot be confirmed. Germline V CDR1 and CDR2: MDHEN, SYDVKM. The CDR3 sequence is 14 residues long. CDR3 sequence reads: CASSLLQGQETQYF.

This chain connects TRBV7-9 to TRBJ1-1. The CDR3 has 13 amino acids. CDR1 and CDR2 (germline): SEHNR, FQNEAQ (reference sequence). CDR3: CASSLTVNTEAFF.

The chain couples TRBV3-1 to TRBJ2-5; the TCRdb call, TRBD2, lacks DNA for checking. The CDR3 covers 15 residues. Germline CDR1 and CDR2: LGHDT and YNNKEL (reference sequence). The CDR3 loop is CASSQDSRSQETQYF.

This chain links TRBV29-1 with TRBJ2-7; TCRdb lists TRBD1, though no DNA is available to test this call. Looked up from germline, CDR1 is SQVTM and CDR2 is ANQGSEA. The length of the CDR3 is 17 residues. This CDR3 is CSVLLGTGGRALDEQYF.

The chain uses TRBV27 and TRBJ2-7; without DNA, the TCRdb call of TRBD2 cannot be checked. Germline V gives CDR1 MNHEY, CDR2 SMNVEV (reference sequence). This CDR3 contains 14 residues. This chain's CDR3 is CASSTSGASCEQYF.

The V and J genes are TRBV2 and TRBJ1-3; the D call from TCRdb, TRBD1, cannot be confirmed without DNA. The CDR3 is 15 residues long. CDR1 SNHLY and CDR2 FYNNEI come from the germline V gene. CDR3 loop: CASSFPGQGFDTIYF.

The rearrangement uses TRBV7-2 and TRBJ1-1. The germline CDR1 and CDR2 sequences are SGHTA and FQGNSA. The CDR3 consists of 14 residues. The CDR3: CASSPHQLSTEAFF.

This clonotype is identified as medium-sized from frequency. V and J are TRBV20-1 and TRBJ2-2; without DNA, the TCRdb call of TRBD2 cannot be checked. This CDR3 comprises 15 residues. Germline CDR1 reads DFQATT; CDR2 reads SNEGSKA (reference sequence). The CDR3 region is CSAESGGQNTGELFF.

The V gene is TRBV29-1, the J gene TRBJ2-2; TCRdb designates TRBD2, a call that cannot be tested without DNA. Germline CDR1 is SQVTM and CDR2 is ANQGSEA. This CDR3 region has 16 residues. The CDR3 protein is CSGRSTSGLNTGELFF.

This rearrangement joins TRBV5-1 to TRBJ1-1; TCRdb gives TRBD1 as the D gene, but with no DNA this cannot be confirmed. Per the germline V gene, CDR1 is SGHRS and CDR2 is YFSETQ. The CDR3 runs 13 residues. CDR3 protein: CASSFAGGTEAFF. The whole variable domain, filled in from reference TRBV5-1 and TRBJ1-1, reads KAGVTQTPRYLIKTRGQQVTLSCSPISGHRSVSWYQQTPGQGLQFLFEYFSETQRNKGNFPGRFSGRQFSNSRSEMNVSTLELGDSALYLCASSFAGGTEAFFGQGTRLTVV.

The rearrangement uses TRBV7-6 and TRBJ1-2; absent DNA, TCRdb's TRBD1 call cannot be checked. CDR1 and CDR2 (germline): SGHVS, FNYEAQ. The CDR3 loop spans 16 amino acids. The CDR3 loop is CASSQDPPGGGDGYTF.

V and J are TRBV6-4 and TRBJ2-4. CDR3 length: 12 amino acids. The germline V gene encodes CDR1 MRHNA and CDR2 SNTAGT. The CDR3 protein is CAGVVAKNIQYF.

The genes are TRBV28 and TRBJ2-2; with no DNA, the TCRdb D assignment of TRBD2 cannot be verified. Germline CDR1 is MDHEN and CDR2 is SYDVKM. This CDR3 has 16 residues. This CDR3 reads CASSPRLGVEAGELFF.